This T cell receptor beta chain was profiled in a study of graft-versus-host responses after intestinal transplantation. Study-wide results and limits: Allografts of patients with graft-donor T cell macrochimerism showed high graft-versus-host to host-versus-graft clone ratios.

Clones were sequenced by immunoSEQ multiplex PCR, and TCRdb holds only the in-frame ones, with some missing. This repertoire shows 140,000 or so clones, around nine tenths found once; its top ten account for 0.19%. Concerning this clone: The antigen remains unidentified.

The source of this sequence is a human donor who received an intestinal transplant. This sample comprised unstimulated CD4+ T cells sorted from spleen or lymph node cells, obtained before intestinal transplant.

This CDR3 reads CAWSVGQMNTEAFF. The CDR3 DNA is TGTGCCTGGAGTGTAGGGCAGATGAACACTGAAGCTTTCTTT. This rearrangement joins TRBV30 to TRBJ1-1, with no clear D. Germline assignment: CDR1 GTSNPN and CDR2 SVGIG (reference sequence). V lost 0 bases to trimming and J lost 0 bases, with 8 bases between them. This CDR3 comprises 14 residues.